Below, 5 T cell receptor beta chains from the same sample are listed, as sequenced in a study of OX40 agonist ivuxolimab in advanced cancers. The method was immunoSEQ multiplex PCR; TCRdb's version includes in-frame clones alone and lacks a portion of them. This table holds 100,000 to 120,000 clones, approximately 89% found once. The sample consisted of CD4+ or CD8+ T cells sorted from blood, taken in a trial of the OX40 agonist ivuxolimab. The receptors come from an adult with an advanced solid tumor such as melanoma, head and neck, liver or kidney cancer.

This rearrangement joins TRBV6-5 to TRBJ2-7; D ambiguous. Trimming pared 0 bases from V and 6 bases from J, leaving 3 bases between. The germline V gene has CDR1 MNHEY and CDR2 SVGAGI. The CDR3 spans 11 residues. CDR3 bases: TGTGCCAGCAGTTACTCGTCCGAGCAGTACTTC. Translating it yields CASSYSSEQYF.

The chain uses TRBV7-9 and TRBJ2-4, with D perhaps matching TRBD1 or TRBD2 (6 bases each). The length of the CDR3 is 17 residues. V lost 10 bases, J lost 6 bases, and 28 bases lay in between. CDR1 is SEHNR and CDR2 is FQNEAQ in the germline V gene (reference sequence). The CDR3 loop reads CATNRFIGGGRGNIQYF. In nucleotides, the CDR3 is TGTGCCACCAACCGTTTTATAGGAGGGGGGCGCGGAAACATTCAGTACTTC.

The genes are TRBV7-2 and TRBJ2-1, with D unclear. The V end lost 0 bases, the J end lost 2 bases, and 8 bases lay between the germline ends. The germline gives CDR1 SGHTA, CDR2 FQGNSA. This CDR3 contains 15 residues. CDR3 in DNA: TGTGCCAGCAGCTTAGCTCCAGCCACCTACAATGAGCAGTTCTTC. It codes for CASSLAPATYNEQFF.

The chain joins TRBV18 to TRBJ1-1; D is uncertain. The CDR3 sequence is 15 residues long. Germline V lookup: CDR1 KGHSH, CDR2 LQKENI. The germline V and J ends were trimmed by 3 bases and 2 bases, with 13 bases remaining between them. CDR3 in amino acids: CASSPFGDRNTEAFF. The CDR3 DNA reads TGTGCCAGCTCACCTTTCGGGGATCGAAACACTGAAGCTTTCTTT.

In DNA, the CDR3 is TGTGCCAGCAGTTCTGGACAGGGAGGTGGAAACACCATATATTTT. Amino acids: CASSSGQGGGNTIYF. The gene calls are TRBV6-6 and TRBJ1-3, with 8 nucleotides matching TRBD1. V gave up 4 bases and J gave up 3 bases; unmatched junction bases: 5. CDR1 is MNHNY and CDR2 is SVGAGI in the germline V gene (reference sequence). This CDR3 has 15 amino acids.